This TCR beta chain was identified in a study of blood T cell repertoires in COVID-19. Whole-study context: Sites across the United States, Italy and Spain contributed samples from acute and convalescent COVID-19.

Profiling relied on immunoSEQ multiplex PCR, and the TCRdb table lists in-frame clones only, not all of them. Among roughly 200,000 clones listed, around 80% were seen once. V gave up 4 bases and J gave up 0 bases; unmatched junction bases: 7. The CDR3 consists of 17 residues. CDR1 MNHNS and CDR2 SASEGT come from the germline V gene. The chain couples TRBV6-1 to TRBJ2-1; 9 bases line up with TRBD1. The sequence was obtained from a woman of 80 years or more with COVID-19, enrolled during active disease. The specimen was peripheral blood. The CDR3 loop is CASSAYDRGSSYNEQFF. CDR3 nucleotide sequence: TGTGCCAGCAGTGCTTACGACAGGGGGAGCTCCTACAATGAGCAGTTCTTC.